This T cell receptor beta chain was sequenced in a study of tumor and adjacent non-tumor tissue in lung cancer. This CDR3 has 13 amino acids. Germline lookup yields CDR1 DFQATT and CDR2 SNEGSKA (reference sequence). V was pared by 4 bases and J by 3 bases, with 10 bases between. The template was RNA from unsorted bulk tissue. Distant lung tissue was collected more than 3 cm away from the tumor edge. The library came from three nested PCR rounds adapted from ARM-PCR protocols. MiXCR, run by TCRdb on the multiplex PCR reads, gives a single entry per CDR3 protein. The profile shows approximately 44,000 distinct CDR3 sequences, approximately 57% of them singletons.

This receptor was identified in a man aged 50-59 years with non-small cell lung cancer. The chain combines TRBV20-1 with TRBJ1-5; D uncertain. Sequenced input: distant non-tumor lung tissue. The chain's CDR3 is CSATTVLNQPQHF. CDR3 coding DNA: TGCAGTGCTACAACAGTCCTCAATCAGCCCCAGCATTTT.